These 28 T cell receptor beta chains were sequenced from one sample in a study of T cells expressing NK-cell markers. TCRdb reprocessed the 5' RACE reads, keeping one entry per CDR3 protein, no DNA. The table for this sample gives roughly 390,000 distinct CDR3 sequences. The sequenced sample was blood T cells: a sorted CD56 or NKG2C T cell subset, CD4+ or CD8+ T cells, or bulk PBMC T cells (not recorded which). These receptor sequences come from a man aged 18 to 69 in good health.

V usage is TRBV20-1 and J usage is TRBJ1-2; TCRdb lists TRBD1, though no DNA is available to test this call. The CDR3 totals 11 residues. Germline-derived CDR1 and CDR2 are DFQATT and SNEGSKA (reference sequence). The CDR3 sequence: CSAKTGEGYTF.

This sequence joins TRBV15 and TRBJ2-1; the D call from TCRdb, TRBD2, cannot be confirmed without DNA. Per germline, CDR1 LNHNV and CDR2 YYDKDF (reference sequence). This CDR3 contains 14 residues. CDR3 protein: CATSRGEGNNEQFF.

The chain employs TRBV29-1 and TRBJ2-7; TCRdb designates TRBD1, a call that cannot be tested without DNA. The CDR3 spans 14 residues. CDR1 SQVTM and CDR2 ANQGSEA come from the germline V gene. CDR3 protein: CSVEMGQGGYEQYF.

This rearrangement joins TRBV5-4 to TRBJ2-5; checking the TCRdb D call of TRBD2 is not possible without DNA. The CDR3 has 17 residues. Per germline, CDR1 SGHNT and CDR2 YYREEE (reference sequence). CDR3: CASSFGGTSGPQETQYF. The variable domain in full, with the rest retrieved from reference TRBV5-4 and TRBJ2-5, is ETGVTQSPTHLIKTRGQQVTLRCSSQSGHNTVSWYQQALGQGPQFIFQYYREEENGRGNFPPRFSGLQFPNYSSELNVNALELDDSALYLCASSFGGTSGPQETQYFGPGTRLLVL.

The chain uses TRBV4-1 and TRBJ1-6. Germline V CDR1 and CDR2: MGHRA, YSYEKL. The CDR3 totals 15 residues. CDR3 sequence reads: CASSPINPDNSPLHF.

The chain is built from TRBV29-1 and TRBJ1-6; TCRdb indicates TRBD1, and absent DNA this call remains unverified. The CDR3 contains 13 residues. CDR1 and CDR2 (germline): SQVTM, ANQGSEA. This chain's CDR3 is CSVRTGANSPLHF. The variable domain in full, with the rest retrieved from reference TRBV29-1 and TRBJ1-6, is SAVISQKPSRDICQRGTSLTIQCQVDSQVTMMFWYRQQPGQSLTLIATANQGSEATYESGFVIDKFPISRPNLTFSTLTVSNMSPEDSSIYLCSVRTGANSPLHFGNGTRLTVT.

The J gene is TRBJ2-2, the V gene TRBV15; TCRdb lists TRBD1, though no DNA is available to test this call. Germline V gene lookup returns CDR1 LNHNV and CDR2 YYDKDF (reference sequence). The CDR3 has 15 amino acids. CDR3 sequence: CATSATGIGTGELFF.

The rearrangement uses TRBV3-1 and TRBJ2-3. The CDR3 contains 12 residues. Per germline, CDR1 LGHDT and CDR2 YNNKEL (reference sequence). The CDR3 region is CASSQRVGTQYF.

The chain employs TRBV19 and TRBJ2-5; TCRdb calls TRBD2, which cannot be checked without DNA. The germline CDR1 and CDR2 sequences are LNHDA and SQIVND (reference sequence). The CDR3 extends over 13 amino acids. The CDR3 sequence: CASSGRVQETQYF. The whole variable domain, remainder taken from reference TRBV19 and TRBJ2-5, is DGGITQSPKYLFRKEGQNVTLSCEQNLNHDAMYWYRQDPGQGLRLIYYSQIVNDFQKGDIAEGYSVSREKKESFPLTVTSAQKNPTAFYLCASSGRVQETQYFGPGTRLLVL.

The gene calls are TRBV5-1 and TRBJ1-2; the D gene TCRdb calls, TRBD1, cannot be checked with no DNA. The CDR3 covers 15 residues. Germline CDR1 and CDR2: SGHRS and YFSETQ. The CDR3 here is CASRSGTLTNYGYTF.

The rearrangement links TRBV25-1 to TRBJ2-1; TCRdb's D gene call, TRBD1, goes unchecked for lack of DNA. In germline, CDR1 is MGHDK, CDR2 SYGVNS. The CDR3 contains 17 residues. The CDR3 sequence is CASSELGTGARYNEQFF.

This chain links TRBV29-1 with TRBJ2-1; lacking DNA, the TRBD1 call made by TCRdb goes unchecked. The CDR3 runs to 12 residues. Per the germline V gene, CDR1 is SQVTM and CDR2 is ANQGSEA. Here the CDR3 reads CSVLVGGNEQFF.

The chain couples TRBV5-6 to TRBJ2-4; TCRdb's D gene call, TRBD1, goes unchecked for lack of DNA. The CDR3 is 16 amino acids. Germline CDR1 SGHDT, CDR2 YYEEEE. The CDR3 reads CASSLTGTLAKNIQYF.

The chain uses TRBV6-1 and TRBJ2-1; TCRdb names TRBD1, which stays unverified in the absence of DNA. The CDR3 has 15 amino acids. The germline V gene has CDR1 MNHNS and CDR2 SASEGT. The CDR3 sequence is CASSEMGARYNEQFF.

This chain joins TRBV2 and TRBJ2-7. CDR3 length: 16 amino acids. Germline V gene sequence: CDR1 SNHLY, CDR2 FYNNEI. CDR3 sequence: CASSPEYRSSSYEQYF. Full variable domain (missing parts from reference TRBV2 and TRBJ2-7): EPEVTQTPSHQVTQMGQEVILRCVPISNHLYFYWYRQILGQKVEFLVSFYNNEISEKSEIFDDQFSVERPDGSNFTLKIRSTKLEDSAMYFCASSPEYRSSSYEQYFGPGTRLTVT.

The rearrangement uses TRBV7-2 and TRBJ2-5; checking the TCRdb D call of TRBD2 is not possible without DNA. Germline CDR1 reads SGHTA; CDR2 reads FQGNSA. The CDR3 runs 16 residues. CDR3: CASSRSGPTLTETQYF.

The gene calls are TRBV7-3 and TRBJ2-1. Germline CDR1 reads SGHTA; CDR2 reads FQGTGA. CDR3 length equals 14 residues. CDR3: CASSLGVGHGEQFF.

This chain uses TRBV3-1 with TRBJ2-2; checking the TCRdb D call of TRBD2 is not possible without DNA. Germline assignment: CDR1 LGHDT and CDR2 YNNKEL (reference sequence). The CDR3 is 14 amino acids. The CDR3 is CASSQVEGHGELFF.

V usage is TRBV25-1 and J usage is TRBJ1-1; TCRdb's D call, TRBD1, is unchecked because there is no DNA. The length of the CDR3 is 16 residues. CDR1 is MGHDK and CDR2 is SYGVNS in the germline V gene. The CDR3 sequence: CASSAPMGGMNTEAFF.

The rearrangement uses TRBV7-2 and TRBJ1-1; TCRdb returns TRBD1, unconfirmable since there is no DNA. Germline CDR1 reads SGHTA; CDR2 reads FQGNSA. This CDR3 has 14 amino acids. The CDR3 region is CASSRSTGNTEAFF.

The rearrangement uses TRBV28 and TRBJ1-1. The V gene's germline CDR1 is MDHEN and CDR2 SYDVKM. The CDR3 is 12 amino acids. This CDR3 reads CASSLSLAEAFF. Complete variable domain (other parts from reference TRBV28 and TRBJ1-1): DVKVTQSSRYLVKRTGEKVFLECVQDMDHENMFWYRQDPGLGLRLIYFSYDVKMKEKGDIPEGYSVSREKKERFSLILESASTNQTSMYLCASSLSLAEAFFGQGTRLTVV.

The chain links TRBV5-4 to TRBJ2-5. Germline V CDR1 and CDR2: SGHNT, YYREEE (reference sequence). This CDR3 contains 13 residues. The CDR3 sequence is CASSLGSDETQYF.

The chain couples TRBV2 to TRBJ2-1; lacking DNA, the TRBD1 call made by TCRdb goes unchecked. The CDR3 totals 14 residues. In germline, CDR1 is SNHLY, CDR2 FYNNEI. This CDR3 is CANHRDRSYNEQFF.

The gene calls are TRBV6-1 and TRBJ1-4; TCRdb's D gene call, TRBD1, goes unchecked for lack of DNA. The CDR3 is 15 residues long. Per the germline V gene, CDR1 is MNHNS and CDR2 is SASEGT. CDR3 sequence: CASRPWTGQDEKLFF.

The chain carries TRBV2 and TRBJ2-1; lacking DNA, the TRBD2 call made by TCRdb goes unchecked. The CDR3 is 15 residues long. Germline CDR1 reads SNHLY; CDR2 reads FYNNEI. The chain's CDR3 is CATYRSASGVNEQFF.

The chain recombines TRBV28 with TRBJ2-1; the D gene TCRdb calls, TRBD1, cannot be checked with no DNA. The CDR3 is 13 amino acids. The germline CDR1 and CDR2 sequences are MDHEN and SYDVKM. CDR3 residues: CASTLGHRGEQFF.

The chain joins TRBV24-1 to TRBJ2-1; TCRdb's D call, TRBD1, is unchecked because there is no DNA. The CDR3 is made up of 14 amino acids. Per germline, CDR1 KGHDR and CDR2 SFDVKD. The CDR3 here is CATSDSRSYNEQFF.

V gene TRBV18 combines with J gene TRBJ2-7; TCRdb designates TRBD1, a call that cannot be tested without DNA. Germline V lookup: CDR1 KGHSH, CDR2 LQKENI. The CDR3 is made up of 14 amino acids. CDR3 protein: CASSHFNGGSEQYF.